The rows below give T cell receptor beta chains drawn from one sample of a study of T cells in localized non-small cell lung cancer. TCRdb keeps only in-frame clones here, not all; method: immunoSEQ multiplex PCR. This table has 40,000 to 65,000 clones, around 80% appearing once. Sequencing was performed on peripheral blood mononuclear cells, taken before any cancer treatment. Receptor source: a man aged 40 to 75 with stage III lung adenocarcinoma. Both conserved end residues are part of each CDR3. A D gene is named only where the DNA matches it firmly. Only some rows state a clone size, as once, few, many or a class for expanded clones.

TRBJ1-2	TRBV6-5	NA	NA	CASSYSTAGSGGYTF	TGTGCCAGCAGTTACTCCACAGCCGGGAGCGGGGGCTACACCTTC
TRBJ2-1	TRBV14	NA	TRBD2	CASSFSGRRNNEQFF	TGTGCCAGCAGCTTTAGCGGGAGACGTAACAATGAGCAGTTCTTC
TRBJ1-5	TRBV19	NA	NA	CASSFGRPGSNQPQHF	TGTGCCAGTAGTTTCGGCCGGCCAGGTAGCAATCAGCCCCAGCATTTT
TRBJ1-4	TRBV29-1	NA	NA	CSVRESTNEKLFF	TGCAGCGTTAGGGAATCAACTAATGAAAAACTGTTTTTT
TRBJ2-7	TRBV5-1	NA	NA	CASSSLENEQYF	TGCGCCAGCAGCTCACTAGAGAACGAGCAGTACTTC
TRBJ1-1	TRBV19	NA	NA	CASSIEGWTEAFF	TGTGCCAGTAGTATCGAGGGGTGGACTGAAGCTTTCTTT
TRBJ2-2	TRBV11-2	NA	NA	CASSLEGSRTGELFF	TGTGCCAGCAGCTTAGAAGGGAGCCGCACCGGGGAGCTGTTTTTT
TRBJ1-5	TRBV30	NA	NA	CAWSSWGQPQHF	TGTGCCTGGAGTAGTTGGGGTCAGCCCCAGCATTTT
TRBJ1-5	TRBV30	NA	NA	CAWGGRNQPQHF	TGTGCCTGGGGGGGCCGCAATCAGCCCCAGCATTTT
TRBJ1-1	TRBV2	NA	NA	CASSGRGAPTEAFF	TGTGCCAGCAGTGGGCGGGGGGCGCCGACTGAAGCTTTCTTT
TRBJ2-7	TRBV7-9	NA	NA	CASSPLEDEQYF	TGTGCCAGCAGCCCCCTGGAAGACGAGCAGTACTTC
TRBJ2-1	TRBV5-8	NA	NA	CASSLALLFGAFNEQFF	TGTGCCAGCAGCTTGGCCTTACTTTTCGGGGCCTTCAATGAGCAGTTCTTC
TRBJ2-2	TRBV11-2	NA	NA	CASSRSQGAGTGELFF	TGTGCCAGCAGCCGATCCCAAGGAGCGGGCACCGGGGAGCTGTTTTTT
TRBJ2-3	TRBV4-3	once	NA	CASSQVASTTDTQYF	TGCGCCAGCAGCCAAGTGGCGTCCACCACAGATACGCAGTATTTT
TRBJ1-6	TRBV27	NA	NA	CASSLSGGKLAYNSPLHF	TGTGCCAGCAGTTTATCGGGAGGGAAGTTAGCCTATAATTCACCCCTCCACTTT
TRBJ1-5	TRBV15	NA	TRBD1	CATHRDRDQPQHF	TGTGCCACGCACCGGGACAGGGATCAGCCCCAGCATTTT
TRBJ1-1	TRBV7-3	NA	TRBD1	CASSFRGPDTEAFF	TGTGCCAGCAGCTTCAGGGGGCCTGACACTGAAGCTTTCTTT
TRBJ2-7	TRBV9	NA	TRBD1	CASSPGQGPYEQYF	TGTGCCAGCAGCCCCGGACAGGGTCCCTACGAGCAGTACTTC
TRBJ1-1	TRBV7-6	medium-sized	NA	CASSLGGSTEAFF	TGTGCCAGCAGCTTAGGGGGGAGCACTGAAGCTTTCTTT
TRBJ1-5	TRBV19	NA	NA	CASSMWDSNQPQHF	TGTGCCAGTAGTATGTGGGATAGCAATCAGCCCCAGCATTTT
TRBJ2-3	TRBV18	NA	NA	CASSYTDTQYF	TGTGCCAGCTCTTACACAGATACGCAGTATTTT
TRBJ2-3	TRBV7-2	NA	TRBD2	CASSDPSGPREDTQYF	TGTGCCAGCAGCGACCCTAGCGGCCCCAGGGAGGATACGCAGTATTTT
TRBJ2-3	TRBV6-1	NA	NA	CASSASGTEVGTDTQYF	TGTGCCAGCAGTGCCTCCGGGACGGAGGTGGGCACAGATACGCAGTATTTT
TRBJ1-2	TRBV5-1	NA	NA	CASSVDGNYGYTF	TGCGCCAGCAGCGTCGACGGAAACTATGGCTACACCTTC
TRBJ2-7	TRBV6-1	few	TRBD1	CASSVTGTDTYEQYF	TGTGCCAGCAGCGTCACCGGGACAGACACCTACGAGCAGTACTTC
TRBJ2-7	TRBV21-1	NA	NA	CASPFRIFGEQYF	TGTGCCAGCCCCTTCAGGATCTTCGGCGAGCAGTACTTC
TRBJ2-2	TRBV11-3	NA	NA	CASSLEGELFF	TGTGCCAGCAGCTTAGAAGGGGAGCTGTTTTTT
TRBJ2-1	TRBV9	NA	NA	CASSGIRGEQFF	TGTGCCAGCAGCGGGATTCGCGGTGAGCAGTTCTTC
TRBJ2-6	TRBV11-1	NA	TRBD1	CASSRGQTTSGANVLTF	TGTGCCAGCAGCCGGGGACAGACCACCTCTGGGGCCAACGTCCTGACTTTC
TRBJ1-2	TRBV13	NA	NA	CASSRDGGILGYTF	TGTGCCAGCAGCCGCGACGGCGGGATCTTGGGCTACACCTTC
TRBJ2-3	TRBV7-9	NA	NA	CASSLYTGGTDTQYF	TGTGCCAGCAGCTTATACACTGGAGGCACAGATACGCAGTATTTT
TRBJ2-1	TRBV28	NA	TRBD2	CASSDSLAGGNNEQFF	TGTGCCAGCAGTGATTCCTTAGCGGGAGGGAACAATGAGCAGTTCTTC